Reported below is one T cell receptor beta chain. These data come from a study of CD8 T cells in Susac syndrome. Trimming stripped 4 bases from V and 12 bases from J, with 10 bases between. Germline V CDR1 and CDR2: SQVTM, ANQGSEA. The CDR3 has 10 residues. Random hexamers were used to reverse transcribe an amount of about 0.5 to 1 ug RNA. Across 54 Vbeta and 13 Jbeta, TCR beta CDR3 was amplified with immunoSEQ multiplex PCR. In TCRdb, the immunoSEQ multiplex PCR reads were re-called with MiXCR into one record per CDR3 protein. In the table there are roughly 130,000 distinct CDR3 sequences, about 95% of which are singletons. TCR beta sequences were obtained from blood CD8+ and CD4+ T cells. TEMRA cells were FACS-enriched, unlike CD8+ and CD4+ T cells, which were negatively isolated.

The sample comprised CD4+ T cells from PBMCs. The clonotype comes from a human donor with multiple sclerosis. The gene calls are TRBV29-1 and TRBJ2-1; D gene ambiguous. The CDR3 DNA sequence: TGCAGCGTTGTCCCGCCGGGGCAGTTCTTC. Translating gives CSVVPPGQFF.